This record concerns one TCR beta chain sequence. Its antigen is not known. Time point noted: late sampling 161 to 241 days after vaccination in a few convalescent patients. Treatment indicated: approximately 11-day PBMC culture with coronavirus spike peptide pools or control peptides (ViraFEST assay). Germline V gene data show CDR1 as SNHLY and CDR2 as FYNNEI. The CDR3 sequence is 14 residues long. Trimming stripped 8 bases from V and 6 bases from J, with 17 bases between. Sequenced with the Oncomine TCR Beta short-read assay was DNA taken from cultured CD4+ T cells. TCRdb recomputed calls from the PCR reads with MiXCR, one row per CDR3 protein. Of under 20,000 distinct CDR3 sequences detected, around 50% appear once; the ten largest clones hold less than 20%. The entry originates in a study of vaccination and CD4 T cells after COVID-19.

The source was CD4+ T cells from blood, cultured in vitro, collected about 7 months after SARS-CoV-2 vaccination. This sequence originates from a human donor who had recovered from COVID-19. The chain couples TRBV2 to TRBJ1-5, with a weak D call TRBD1 (5 bases). The CDR3 DNA sequence: TGTGCCAGCCACGGCCGAGGGGCTTTTCAGCCCCAGCATTTT. Translating gives CASHGRGAFQPQHF.